This TCR beta chain was retrieved from a study of shared clonotypes between healthy human individuals. Libraries were prepared by immunoSEQ multiplex PCR; TCRdb keeps only in-frame clonotypes and omits some of them. The table lists approximately 980,000 clones, approximately 80% of them singletons. The study, taken as a whole, reports: Clonotype sharing across several donors was observed for 4% to 5.5% of naive CD4 clonotypes. Expectations were that clonotype sharing among donors would be affected by sequencing depth.

In this sample, this clone turned up a few times. Its antigen is unknown. The germline V gene encodes CDR1 ENHRY and CDR2 SYGVKD. Germline trimming cut 10 bases from V and 2 bases from J; bases unmatched to any gene: 7. The CDR3 contains 14 residues. This chain uses TRBV10-3 with TRBJ2-7; TRBD2 matches 11 bases. The sample comprised memory CD4+ T cells sorted from blood. Subset defined: CD45RA-negative fraction. The receptor comes from a man younger than 30 in good health. The CDR3 loop is CASRLAGGAYEQYF. The CDR3 DNA follows: TGTGCCAGCAGGCTAGCGGGGGGCGCCTACGAGCAGTACTTC.